The T cell receptor beta chain described here comes from a study of T cell changes during pregnancy in multiple sclerosis. Repertoires were generated with immunoSEQ multiplex PCR, while TCRdb's copy carries only in-frame clones and drops some. The sample lists about 52,000 clones, around 94% seen once, with less than 0.8% in the top ten. From germline, CDR1 is LNHDA and CDR2 SQIVND (reference sequence). Trimming pared 6 bases from V and 8 bases from J, leaving 16 bases between. This CDR3 region has 14 residues. This TCR was sampled from a female donor with multiple sclerosis, enrolled in a pregnancy study. The material sequenced was CD4+ T cells from peripheral blood mononuclear cells, taken in the third trimester of pregnancy. The chain has TRBV19 and TRBJ1-4; D not certain. CDR3 in DNA: TGTGCCAGTAGCCAACCCCCCAATCGGGAAAAACTGTTTTTT. Translated: CASSQPPNREKLFF.